In its sample, the clone carrying this T cell receptor (beta chain) was seen many times. Its antigen remains unknown. The CDR3 is 14 residues long. V shed 3 bases and J shed 4 bases, with 12 bases lying between them. The data belong to a study of T-cell memory formation after mild COVID-19. The wider study: The two donors had largely donor-specific TCR clusters.

Study-wide results and limits: Detection of some responders pre-infection suggested pre-existing cross-reactive memory T cells participated. Clones shrinking from day 15 to 85 showed even CD4/CD8 mixes; later expanders tilted CD4+. Confirmation of SARS-CoV-2 specificity was lacking for second-wave clones peaking day 37.

TCRdb reprocessed the 5' RACE reads with MiXCR, giving one entry per CDR3 protein. The data show about 340,000 distinct CDR3 sequences, 13% seen once. Input material: PBMCs or a T cell subset sorted from them (not recorded which). The clonotype comes from a young man who had mild COVID-19 (a few samples of this study predate the infection). Cell type and time point are not known. This chain connects TRBV12-3 or TRBV12-4 to TRBJ1-1; tentative D call: TRBD1 (5 bases). CDR3 in amino acids: CASSLQGGVTEAFF. As DNA, the CDR3 is TGTGCCAGCAGTTTGCAGGGAGGGGTCACTGAAGCTTTCTTT.